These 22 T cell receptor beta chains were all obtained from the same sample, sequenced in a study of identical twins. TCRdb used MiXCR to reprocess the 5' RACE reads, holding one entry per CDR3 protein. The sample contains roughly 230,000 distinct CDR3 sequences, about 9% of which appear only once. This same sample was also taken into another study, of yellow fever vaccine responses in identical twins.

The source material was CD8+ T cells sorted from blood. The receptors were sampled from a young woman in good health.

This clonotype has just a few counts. CDR3 loop: CASSQDRQGAPETQYF. CDR3 bases: TGCGCCAGCAGCCAAGATCGCCAAGGGGCCCCAGAGACCCAGTACTTC. This chain connects TRBV4-3 to TRBJ2-5; weak D call: TRBD1 (5 bases). Germline loops: CDR1 LGHNA, CDR2 YSLEER. The CDR3 is 16 residues long. V was trimmed by 0 bases and J by 4 bases, leaving 15 bases between them.

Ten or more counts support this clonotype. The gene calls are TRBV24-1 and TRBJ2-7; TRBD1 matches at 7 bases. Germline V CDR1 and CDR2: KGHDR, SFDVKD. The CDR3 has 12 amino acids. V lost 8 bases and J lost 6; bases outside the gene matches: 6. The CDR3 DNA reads TGTGCCACCACCCCGACAGGGTGCGAGCAGTACTTC. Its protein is CATTPTGCEQYF.

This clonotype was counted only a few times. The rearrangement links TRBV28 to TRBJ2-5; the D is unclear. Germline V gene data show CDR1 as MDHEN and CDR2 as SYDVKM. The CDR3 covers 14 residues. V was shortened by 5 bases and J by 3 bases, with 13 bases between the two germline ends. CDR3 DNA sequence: TGTGCCAGCAGTAAGGGTGCGACCGAAGAGACCCAGTACTTC. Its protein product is CASSKGATEETQYF. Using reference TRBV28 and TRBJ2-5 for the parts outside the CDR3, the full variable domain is DVKVTQSSRYLVKRTGEKVFLECVQDMDHENMFWYRQDPGLGLRLIYFSYDVKMKEKGDIPEGYSVSREKKERFSLILESASTNQTSMYLCASSKGATEETQYFGPGTRLLVL.

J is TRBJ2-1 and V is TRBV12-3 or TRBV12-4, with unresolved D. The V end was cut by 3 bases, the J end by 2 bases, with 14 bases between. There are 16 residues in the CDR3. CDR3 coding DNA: TGTGCCAGCAGTTTTTCGCAGACGCCAACCTACAATGAGCAGTTCTTC. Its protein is CASSFSQTPTYNEQFF.

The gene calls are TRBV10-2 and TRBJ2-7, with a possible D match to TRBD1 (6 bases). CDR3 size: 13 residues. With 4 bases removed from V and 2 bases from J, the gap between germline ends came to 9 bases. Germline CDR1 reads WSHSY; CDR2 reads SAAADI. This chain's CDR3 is CASSGNRAYEQYF. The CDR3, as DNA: TGCGCCAGCAGTGGGAACAGGGCCTACGAGCAGTACTTC.

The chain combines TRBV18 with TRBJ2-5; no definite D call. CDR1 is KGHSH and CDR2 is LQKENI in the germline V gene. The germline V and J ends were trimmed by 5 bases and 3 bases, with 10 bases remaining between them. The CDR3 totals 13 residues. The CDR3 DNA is TGTGCCAGCTCAGAGTGGGTAGAAGAGACCCAGTACTTC. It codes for CASSEWVEETQYF.

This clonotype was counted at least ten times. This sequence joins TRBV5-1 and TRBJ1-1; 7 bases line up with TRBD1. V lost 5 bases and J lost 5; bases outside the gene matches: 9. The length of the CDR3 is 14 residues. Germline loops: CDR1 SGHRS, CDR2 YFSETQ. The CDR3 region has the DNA TGCGCCAGCAGAGCAGGACAGGAAGGTACTGAAGCTTTCTTT. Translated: CASRAGQEGTEAFF.

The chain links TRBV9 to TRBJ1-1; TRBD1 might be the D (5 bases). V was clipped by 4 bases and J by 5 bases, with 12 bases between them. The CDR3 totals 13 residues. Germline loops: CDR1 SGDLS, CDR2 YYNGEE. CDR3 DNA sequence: TGTGCCAGCAGCTCCTCCGGGACTACTGAAGCTTTCTTT. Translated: CASSSSGTTEAFF. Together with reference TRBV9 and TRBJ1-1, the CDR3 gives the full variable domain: DSGVTQTPKHLITATGQRVTLRCSPRSGDLSVYWYQQSLDQGLQFLIQYYNGEERAKGNILERFSAQQFPDLHSELNLSSLELGDSALYFCASSSSGTTEAFFGQGTRLTVV.

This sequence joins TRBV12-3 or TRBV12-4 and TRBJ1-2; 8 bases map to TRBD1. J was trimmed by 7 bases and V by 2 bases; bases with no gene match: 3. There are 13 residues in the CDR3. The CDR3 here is CASSLQGALGYTF. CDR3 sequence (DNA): TGTGCCAGCAGTTTACAGGGGGCGCTTGGCTACACCTTC.

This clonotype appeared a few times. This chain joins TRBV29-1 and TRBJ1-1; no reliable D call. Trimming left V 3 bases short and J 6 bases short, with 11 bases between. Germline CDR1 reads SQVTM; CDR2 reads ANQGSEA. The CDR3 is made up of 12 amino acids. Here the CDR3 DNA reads TGCAGCGTTGAGGCTATGTCCCCTGAAGCTTTCTTT. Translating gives CSVEAMSPEAFF. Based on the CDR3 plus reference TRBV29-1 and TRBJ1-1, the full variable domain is SAVISQKPSRDICQRGTSLTIQCQVDSQVTMMFWYRQQPGQSLTLIATANQGSEATYESGFVIDKFPISRPNLTFSTLTVSNMSPEDSSIYLCSVEAMSPEAFFGQGTRLTVV.

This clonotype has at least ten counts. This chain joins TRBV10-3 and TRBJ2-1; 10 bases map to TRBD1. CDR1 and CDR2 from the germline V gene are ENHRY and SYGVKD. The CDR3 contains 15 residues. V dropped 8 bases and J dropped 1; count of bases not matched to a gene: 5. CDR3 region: CAILGDRGSYNEQFF. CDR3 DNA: TGTGCCATCCTAGGGGACAGGGGTTCCTACAATGAGCAGTTCTTC.

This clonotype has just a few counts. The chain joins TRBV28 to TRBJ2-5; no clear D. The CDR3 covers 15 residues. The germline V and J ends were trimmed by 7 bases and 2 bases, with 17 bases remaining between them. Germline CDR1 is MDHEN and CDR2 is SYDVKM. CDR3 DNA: TGTGCCAGCATCGTCGGACGAACATCTCAAGAGACCCAGTACTTC. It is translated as CASIVGRTSQETQYF.

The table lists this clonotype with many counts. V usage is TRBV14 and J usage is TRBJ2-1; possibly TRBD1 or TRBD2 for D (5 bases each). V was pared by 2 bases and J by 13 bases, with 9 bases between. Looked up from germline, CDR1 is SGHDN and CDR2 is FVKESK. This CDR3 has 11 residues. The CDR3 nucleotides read TGTGCCAGCAGCCAAAGTGGGGACCAGTTCTTC. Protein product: CASSQSGDQFF.

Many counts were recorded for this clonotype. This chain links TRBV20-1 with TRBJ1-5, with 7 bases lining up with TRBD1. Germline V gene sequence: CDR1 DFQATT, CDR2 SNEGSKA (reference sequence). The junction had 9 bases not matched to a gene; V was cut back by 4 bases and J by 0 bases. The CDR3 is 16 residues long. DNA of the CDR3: TGCAGTGCTATCCAAGGGGGCCCCTATAGCAATCAGCCCCAGCATTTT. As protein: CSAIQGGPYSNQPQHF.

Here the CDR3 reads CSARVRRGDGPAEAFF. CDR3 coding DNA: TGCAGTGCTAGAGTACGGAGGGGGGACGGCCCAGCTGAAGCTTTCTTT. The chain carries TRBV20-1 and TRBJ1-1, with D maybe TRBD1 (6 bases). Trimming took 1 base from V and 6 from J, leaving 21 bases between them. This CDR3 has 16 amino acids. Germline CDR1 and CDR2: DFQATT and SNEGSKA (reference sequence).

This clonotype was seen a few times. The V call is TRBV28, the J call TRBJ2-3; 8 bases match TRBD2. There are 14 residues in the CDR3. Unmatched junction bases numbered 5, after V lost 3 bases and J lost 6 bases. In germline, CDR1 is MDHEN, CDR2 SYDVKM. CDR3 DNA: TGTGCCAGCAGTTTGGGACTAGGATTGGATACGCAGTATTTT. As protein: CASSLGLGLDTQYF.

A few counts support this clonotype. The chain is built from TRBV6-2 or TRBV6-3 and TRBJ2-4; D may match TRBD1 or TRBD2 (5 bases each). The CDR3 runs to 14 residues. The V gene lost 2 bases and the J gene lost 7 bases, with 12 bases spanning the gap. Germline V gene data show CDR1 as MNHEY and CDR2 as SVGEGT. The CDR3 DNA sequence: TGTGCCAGCAGTTACGGGGACGGCCTTAACATTCAGTACTTC. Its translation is CASSYGDGLNIQYF.

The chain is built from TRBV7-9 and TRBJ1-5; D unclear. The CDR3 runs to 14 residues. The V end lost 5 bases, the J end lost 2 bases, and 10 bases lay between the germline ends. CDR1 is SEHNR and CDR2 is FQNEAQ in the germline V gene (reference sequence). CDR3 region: CASSRPGGNQPQHF. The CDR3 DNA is TGTGCCAGCAGCCGACCAGGAGGCAATCAGCCCCAGCATTTT.

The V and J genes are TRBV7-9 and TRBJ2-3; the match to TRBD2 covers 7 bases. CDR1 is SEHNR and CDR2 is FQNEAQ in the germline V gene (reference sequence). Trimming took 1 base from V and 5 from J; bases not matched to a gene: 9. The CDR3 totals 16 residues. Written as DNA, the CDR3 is TGTGCCAGCAGCTTAGAGAGTGTCGGGAGGTTAGATACGCAGTATTTT. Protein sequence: CASSLESVGRLDTQYF.

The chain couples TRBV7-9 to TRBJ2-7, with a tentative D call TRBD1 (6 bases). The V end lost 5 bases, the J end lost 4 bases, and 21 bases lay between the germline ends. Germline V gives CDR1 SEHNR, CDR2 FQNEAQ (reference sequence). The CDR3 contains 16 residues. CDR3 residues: CASSHTAGTPKYEQYF. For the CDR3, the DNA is TGTGCCAGCAGCCATACCGCCGGGACACCCAAGTACGAGCAGTACTTC.

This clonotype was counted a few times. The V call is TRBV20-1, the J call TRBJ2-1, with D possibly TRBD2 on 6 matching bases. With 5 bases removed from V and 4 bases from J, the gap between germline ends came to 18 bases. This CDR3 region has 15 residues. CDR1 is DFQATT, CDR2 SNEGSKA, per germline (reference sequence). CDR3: CSARSRDFQYNEQFF. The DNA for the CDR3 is TGCAGTGCTCGCTCCCGGGACTTCCAATACAATGAGCAGTTCTTC.

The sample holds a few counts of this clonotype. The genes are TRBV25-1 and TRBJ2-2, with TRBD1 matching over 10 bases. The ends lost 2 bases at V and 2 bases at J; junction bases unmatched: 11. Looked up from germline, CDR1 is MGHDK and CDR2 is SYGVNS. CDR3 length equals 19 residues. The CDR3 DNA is TGTGCCAGCAGTGAACCCGAGGGGACAGGGGTAAAAAACACCGGGGAGCTGTTTTTT. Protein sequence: CASSEPEGTGVKNTGELFF.